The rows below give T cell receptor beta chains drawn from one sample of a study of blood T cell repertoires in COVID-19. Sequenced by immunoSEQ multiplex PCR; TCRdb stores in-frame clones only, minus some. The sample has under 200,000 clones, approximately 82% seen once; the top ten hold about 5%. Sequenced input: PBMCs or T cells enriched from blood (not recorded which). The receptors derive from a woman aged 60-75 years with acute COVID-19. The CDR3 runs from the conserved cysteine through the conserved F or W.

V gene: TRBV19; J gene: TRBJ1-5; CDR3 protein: CASSTGQGSQPQHF
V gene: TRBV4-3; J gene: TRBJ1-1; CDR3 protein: CASSLEQGNTEAFF
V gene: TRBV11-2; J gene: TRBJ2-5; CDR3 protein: CASSFTSGGVETQYF
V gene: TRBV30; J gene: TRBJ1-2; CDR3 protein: CAWSVSRRAPHYGYTF
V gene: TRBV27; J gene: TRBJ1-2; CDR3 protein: CASSFAGNYGYTF
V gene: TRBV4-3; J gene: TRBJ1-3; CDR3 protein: CASSLQGGGTIYF
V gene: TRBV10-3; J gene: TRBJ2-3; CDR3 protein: CAISDRADTQYF
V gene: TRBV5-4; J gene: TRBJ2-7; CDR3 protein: CASSSNREAYEQYF
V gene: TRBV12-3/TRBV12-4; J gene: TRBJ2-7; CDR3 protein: CASSRGQGYEQYF
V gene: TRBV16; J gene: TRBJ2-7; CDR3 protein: CASSPSARGIYEQYF
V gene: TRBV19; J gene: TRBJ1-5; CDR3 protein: CASSIDLHRPQHF
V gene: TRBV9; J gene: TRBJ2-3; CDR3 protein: CASSVVAASGITFTDTQYF
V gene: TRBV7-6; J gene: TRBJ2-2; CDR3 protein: CASSLVGGAGELFF
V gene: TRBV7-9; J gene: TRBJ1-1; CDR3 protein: CASSLRQVVTEAFF
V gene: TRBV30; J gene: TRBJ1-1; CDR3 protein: CAWRGRGYTEAFF
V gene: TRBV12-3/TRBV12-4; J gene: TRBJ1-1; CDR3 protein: CASSLSMNTEAFF
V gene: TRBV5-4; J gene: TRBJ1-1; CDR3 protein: CASSGARILNTEAFF
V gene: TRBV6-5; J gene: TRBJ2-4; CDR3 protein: CASSYNRAEGNIQYF
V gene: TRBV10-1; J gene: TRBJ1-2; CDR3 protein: CASSRQGDFGYTF
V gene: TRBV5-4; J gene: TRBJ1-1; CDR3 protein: CASSLPSAHTEAFF
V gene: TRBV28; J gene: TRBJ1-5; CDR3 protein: CASSPGTGGNQPQHF
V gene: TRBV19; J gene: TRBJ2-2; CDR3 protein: CASGLAGGVGELFF
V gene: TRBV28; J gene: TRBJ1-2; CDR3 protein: CASSAGTGKVNYGYTF
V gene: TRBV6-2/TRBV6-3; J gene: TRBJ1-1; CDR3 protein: CASSYRGGRRTNTEAFF
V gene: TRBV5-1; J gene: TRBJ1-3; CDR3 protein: CASSSDAAGNTIYF
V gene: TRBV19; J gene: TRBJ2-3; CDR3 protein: CASSSGPITDTQYF
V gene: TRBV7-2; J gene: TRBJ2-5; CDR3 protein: CASSLLPLAGRETQYF
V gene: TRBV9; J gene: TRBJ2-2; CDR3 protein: CASSEGTGSNTGELFF
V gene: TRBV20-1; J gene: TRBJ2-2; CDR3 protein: CSASLGGLFPGELFF
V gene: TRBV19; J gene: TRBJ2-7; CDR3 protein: CASSKPGTYEQYF
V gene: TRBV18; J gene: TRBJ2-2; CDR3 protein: CASSPGTTSGELFF
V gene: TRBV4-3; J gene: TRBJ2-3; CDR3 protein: CASSQDQRGHTDTQYF
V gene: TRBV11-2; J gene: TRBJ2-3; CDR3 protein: CASSLSGQGRDTQYF